What follows describes a single T cell receptor beta chain. No antigen is known for it. The data originate from a study of cytomegalovirus exposure and HLA in healthy donors. This CDR3 has 19 amino acids. CDR1 is MGHRA and CDR2 is YSYEKL in the germline V gene. The ends were cut back, 4 bases at V and 6 bases at J, with 25 bases in the middle. Primers for the PCR totalled 60 Vbeta and 13 Jbeta. In the original processing: Some 10 million of the roughly 77 million unique TCR beta chains counted in a later analysis were shared. Data came from immunoSEQ multiplex PCR; TCRdb stores just in-frame clones and leaves some out. The DNA was the basis for D and trimming; V, J and clone size are from that table. The repertoire has about 150,000 clones, 79% of them found once; the top ten carry roughly 6.8%. Study-wide results and caveats: Based on reports, TCR beta sequences accurately predicted HLA-A and HLA-B alleles for most subjects. Rarity marked most TCR sequences, yet some public TCRs occurred in many donors.

The sequenced material came from PBMCs. This clonotype was obtained from a man in his forties or fifties in good health and CMV-seropositive. This chain uses TRBV4-1 with TRBJ1-6; D remains ambiguous. The CDR3 region is CASSPRGLTPDSINSPLHF. The CDR3 nucleotides read TGCGCCAGCAGCCCAAGAGGGCTGACCCCGGACTCAATTAATTCACCCCTCCACTTT.